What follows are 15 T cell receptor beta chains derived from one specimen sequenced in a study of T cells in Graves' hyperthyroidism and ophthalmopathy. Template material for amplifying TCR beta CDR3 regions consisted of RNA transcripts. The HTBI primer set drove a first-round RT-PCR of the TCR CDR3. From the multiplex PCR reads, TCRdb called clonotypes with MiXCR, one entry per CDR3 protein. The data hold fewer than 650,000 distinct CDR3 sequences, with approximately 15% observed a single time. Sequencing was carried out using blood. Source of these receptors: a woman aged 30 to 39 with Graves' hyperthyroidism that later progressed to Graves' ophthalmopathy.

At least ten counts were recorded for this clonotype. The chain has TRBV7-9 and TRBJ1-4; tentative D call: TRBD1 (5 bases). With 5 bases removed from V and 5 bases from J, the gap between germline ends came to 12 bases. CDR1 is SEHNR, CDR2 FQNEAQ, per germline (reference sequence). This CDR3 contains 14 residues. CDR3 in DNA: TGTGCCAGCAGCGCCGGGACGGGGAATGAAAAACTGTTTTTT. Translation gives CASSAGTGNEKLFF.

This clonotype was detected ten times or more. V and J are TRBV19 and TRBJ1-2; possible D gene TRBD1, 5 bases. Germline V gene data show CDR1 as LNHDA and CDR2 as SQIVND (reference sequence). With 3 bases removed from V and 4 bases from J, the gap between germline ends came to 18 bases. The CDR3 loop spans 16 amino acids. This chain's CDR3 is CASSIWIGAPGYGYTF. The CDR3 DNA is TGTGCCAGTAGTATCTGGATCGGGGCGCCGGGCTATGGCTACACCTTC.

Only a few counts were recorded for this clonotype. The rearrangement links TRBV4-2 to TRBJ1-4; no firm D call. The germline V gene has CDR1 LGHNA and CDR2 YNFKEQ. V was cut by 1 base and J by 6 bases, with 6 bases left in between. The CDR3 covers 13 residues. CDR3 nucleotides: TGTGCCAGCAGCCAAGGGGAGGATGAAAAACTGTTTTTT. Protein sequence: CASSQGEDEKLFF.

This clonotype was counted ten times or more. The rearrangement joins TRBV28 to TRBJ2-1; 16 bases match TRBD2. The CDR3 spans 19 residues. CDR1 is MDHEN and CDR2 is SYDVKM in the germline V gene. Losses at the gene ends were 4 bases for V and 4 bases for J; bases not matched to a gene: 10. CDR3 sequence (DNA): TGTGCCAGCAGTTCGGGACTAGCGGGAGGGCCTGGTATGTACAATGAGCAGTTCTTC. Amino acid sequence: CASSSGLAGGPGMYNEQFF.

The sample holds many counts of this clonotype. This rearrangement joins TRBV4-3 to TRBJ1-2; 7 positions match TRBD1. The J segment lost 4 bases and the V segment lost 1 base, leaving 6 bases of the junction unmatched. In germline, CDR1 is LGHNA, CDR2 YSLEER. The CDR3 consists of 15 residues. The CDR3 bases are TGCGCCAGCAGCCAAGCCGGGACAGATAGCTATGGCTACACCTTC. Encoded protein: CASSQAGTDSYGYTF.

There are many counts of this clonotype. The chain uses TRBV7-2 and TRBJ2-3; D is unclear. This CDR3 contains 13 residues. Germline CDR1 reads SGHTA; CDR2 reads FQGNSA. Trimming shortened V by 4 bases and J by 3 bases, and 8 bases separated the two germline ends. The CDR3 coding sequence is TGTGCCAGCAGCTACAGAACGACAGATACGCAGTATTTT. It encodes CASSYRTTDTQYF.

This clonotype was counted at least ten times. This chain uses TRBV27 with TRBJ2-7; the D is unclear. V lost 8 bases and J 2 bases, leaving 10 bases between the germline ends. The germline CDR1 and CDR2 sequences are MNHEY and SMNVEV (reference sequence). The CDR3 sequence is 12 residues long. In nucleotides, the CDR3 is TGTGCCAGCCTGGGAAATACCTACGAGCAGTACTTC. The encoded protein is CASLGNTYEQYF.

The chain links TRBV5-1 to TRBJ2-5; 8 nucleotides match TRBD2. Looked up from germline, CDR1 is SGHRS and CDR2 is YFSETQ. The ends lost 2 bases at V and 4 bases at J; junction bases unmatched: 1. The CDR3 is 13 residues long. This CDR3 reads CASSFTSGETQYF. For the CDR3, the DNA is TGCGCCAGCAGCTTTACTAGCGGAGAGACCCAGTACTTC.

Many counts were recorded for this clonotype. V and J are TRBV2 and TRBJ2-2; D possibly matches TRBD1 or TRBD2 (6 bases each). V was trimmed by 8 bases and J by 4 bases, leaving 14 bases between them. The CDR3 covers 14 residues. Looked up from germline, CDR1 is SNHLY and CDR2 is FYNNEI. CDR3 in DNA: TGTGCCAGCCGGGGGCTAGGGGCCACCGGGGAGCTGTTTTTT. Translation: CASRGLGATGELFF.

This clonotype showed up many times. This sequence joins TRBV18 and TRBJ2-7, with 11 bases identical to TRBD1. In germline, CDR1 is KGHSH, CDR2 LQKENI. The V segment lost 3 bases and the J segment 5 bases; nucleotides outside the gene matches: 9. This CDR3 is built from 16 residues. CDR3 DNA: TGTGCCAGCTCACCTCGCGGGACAGGGGGTGCGAACGAGCAGTACTTC. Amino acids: CASSPRGTGGANEQYF.

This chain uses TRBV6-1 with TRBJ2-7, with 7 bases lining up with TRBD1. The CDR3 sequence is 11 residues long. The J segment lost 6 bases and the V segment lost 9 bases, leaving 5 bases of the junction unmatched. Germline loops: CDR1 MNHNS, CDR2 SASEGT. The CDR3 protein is CASNRGAEQYF. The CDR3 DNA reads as TGTGCCAGTAACAGGGGCGCCGAGCAGTACTTC.

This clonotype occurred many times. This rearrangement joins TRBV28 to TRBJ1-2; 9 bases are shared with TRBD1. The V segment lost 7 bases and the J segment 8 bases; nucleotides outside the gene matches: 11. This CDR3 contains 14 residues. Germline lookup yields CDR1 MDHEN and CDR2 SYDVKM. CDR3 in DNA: TGTGCCAGCAATAACCCGGACAGGGGCCGGGGCTACACCTTC. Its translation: CASNNPDRGRGYTF.

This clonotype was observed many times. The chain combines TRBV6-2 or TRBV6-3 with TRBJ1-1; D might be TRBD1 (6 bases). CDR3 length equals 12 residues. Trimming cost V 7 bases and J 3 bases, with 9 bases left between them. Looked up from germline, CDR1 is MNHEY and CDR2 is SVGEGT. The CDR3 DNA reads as TGTGCCAGCAAAAAGGGGGACACTGAAGCTTTCTTT. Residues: CASKKGDTEAFF.

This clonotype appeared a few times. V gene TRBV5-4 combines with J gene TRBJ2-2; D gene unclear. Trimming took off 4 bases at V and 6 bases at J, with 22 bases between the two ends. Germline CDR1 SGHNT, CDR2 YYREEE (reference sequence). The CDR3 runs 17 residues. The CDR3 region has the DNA TGTGCCAGCAGCGGGCCCCCGACACAAAGGGTGGCCGGGGAGCTGTTTTTT. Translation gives CASSGPPTQRVAGELFF.

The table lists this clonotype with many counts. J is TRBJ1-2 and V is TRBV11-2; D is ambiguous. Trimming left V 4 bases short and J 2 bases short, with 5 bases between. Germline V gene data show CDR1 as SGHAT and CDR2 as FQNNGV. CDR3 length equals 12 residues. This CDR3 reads CASSSGNYGYTF. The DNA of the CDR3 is TGTGCCAGCAGCTCCGGAAACTATGGCTACACCTTC.